The present entry profiles one T cell receptor beta chain with its context. Its antigen is as yet unknown. The sample originates from a study of response to subunit inactivated influenza vaccine. TCRdb analysed the RT-PCR reads with MiXCR anew, one entry per CDR3 protein. The data show about 300,000 distinct CDR3 sequences, 21% seen once. Study-wide findings and caveats: It was the authors' suggestion that each seasonal influenza vaccination recruits few new T cells.

Trimming took 3 bases from V and 9 from J, leaving 9 bases between them. The CDR3 covers 12 residues. The germline V gene encodes CDR1 WNHNN and CDR2 SYGVQD (reference sequence). Specimen: PBMCs from blood, collected approximately 20 months after vaccination. V and J are TRBV10-1 and TRBJ1-5; weak D call: TRBD1 (5 bases). The TCR comes from a man between 50 and 69 years old who received an inactivated influenza vaccine. CDR3 DNA: TGCGCCAGCAGTGACCCGGGGGGGCCCCAGCATTTT. It encodes CASSDPGGPQHF.